Each of the 31 T cell receptor beta chains below was sequenced from the same sample in a study of cytomegalovirus exposure and HLA in healthy donors. The PCR used 60 Vbeta and 13 Jbeta primers. The protocol was immunoSEQ multiplex PCR, while the TCRdb copy is restricted to in-frame clones and leaves out a portion. The sample contains 160,000 or so clones, around 80% of which appear only once. Sequencing input: PBMCs. All receptors derive from a man aged 25-45 years in good health and CMV-seronegative.

The chain is built from TRBV7-9 and TRBJ2-1; 7 nucleotides agree with TRBD2. The trim removed 10 bases at V and 5 bases at J, leaving 11 bases unmatched. The CDR3 runs to 14 residues. The germline V gene has CDR1 SEHNR and CDR2 FQNEAQ (reference sequence). The CDR3 region has the DNA TGTGCCACTCGGGAGGACGGGAGAGACAATGAGCAGTTCTTC. This gives the protein CATREDGRDNEQFF.

The rearrangement links TRBV10-3 to TRBJ1-5, with a possible D match to TRBD1 (5 bases). Germline CDR1 ENHRY, CDR2 SYGVKD. V dropped 4 bases and J dropped 4 bases, with 17 bases sitting between them. This CDR3 region has 16 residues. The CDR3 coding sequence is TGTGCCATCAGTGGGCTGGGGGGGTCGGGGAATCAGCCCCAGCATTTT. Translating gives CAISGLGGSGNQPQHF.

J is TRBJ2-3 and V is TRBV5-1; no reliable D call. This CDR3 contains 16 residues. Germline CDR1 reads SGHRS; CDR2 reads YFSETQ. Trimming pared 3 bases from V and 0 bases from J, leaving 14 bases between. CDR3 DNA: TGCGCCAGCAGCTCCGCGTTATTTTCTAGCACAGATACGCAGTATTTT. This encodes CASSSALFSSTDTQYF.

The J gene is TRBJ1-1, the V gene TRBV14; D possibly corresponds to TRBD1 (6 bases). This CDR3 comprises 13 residues. CDR1 is SGHDN and CDR2 is FVKESK in the germline V gene. Trimming removed 7 bases at V and 4 bases at J, with 13 bases between. The CDR3, as DNA: TGTGCCAGCAAGCAGGGGCCGGGCACTGAAGCTTTCTTT. Translated: CASKQGPGTEAFF.

V is TRBV27 and J is TRBJ1-5; no definite D call. V was cut by 3 bases and J by 7 bases, with 13 bases left in between. Per the germline V gene, CDR1 is MNHEY and CDR2 is SMNVEV (reference sequence). The CDR3 has 14 residues. The DNA of the CDR3 is TGTGCCAGCAGTTTTGGGGAGGGAGGCCAGCCCCAGCATTTT. Its translation is CASSFGEGGQPQHF.

This sequence joins TRBV27 and TRBJ1-2; no reliable D call. This CDR3 region has 15 residues. Per the germline V gene, CDR1 is MNHEY and CDR2 is SMNVEV (reference sequence). Between the trimmed V and J ends, which lost 2 bases and 4 bases, there was a span of 14 bases. The CDR3 sequence: CASSLMADSIYGYTF. CDR3 nucleotide sequence: TGTGCCAGCAGTTTAATGGCAGATTCAATCTATGGCTACACCTTC.

The chain recombines TRBV30 with TRBJ1-5; D is perhaps TRBD1 (5 bases). Per germline, CDR1 GTSNPN and CDR2 SVGIG (reference sequence). Trimming took 5 bases from V and 7 from J, leaving 9 bases between them. The CDR3 totals 11 residues. CDR3 sequence (DNA): TGTGCCTGGGGTCAGGGCCAGCCCCAGCATTTT. It translates to CAWGQGQPQHF.

The chain is built from TRBV6-5 and TRBJ2-5, with D maybe TRBD2 (6 bases). Deletions cut 6 bases from V and 2 bases from J, with 10 bases between. Germline loops: CDR1 MNHEY, CDR2 SVGAGI. The CDR3 loop spans 13 amino acids. The CDR3, as DNA: TGTGCCAGCAGAAAGGGAGGTCAAGAGACCCAGTACTTC. This gives the protein CASRKGGQETQYF.

This clone was counted a few times. The V gene is TRBV30, the J gene TRBJ1-1; possible D gene TRBD1, 6 bases. The CDR3 has 13 amino acids. With 4 bases removed from V and 0 bases from J, the gap between germline ends came to 9 bases. Germline values: CDR1 GTSNPN, CDR2 SVGIG (reference sequence). The CDR3 sequence is CAWKRGMNTEAFF. CDR3 nucleotides: TGTGCCTGGAAGAGGGGGATGAACACTGAAGCTTTCTTT.

This sequence joins TRBV9 and TRBJ2-1, with a possible D match to TRBD1 (6 bases). CDR1 is SGDLS and CDR2 is YYNGEE in the germline V gene. The CDR3 length is 13 residues. The ends were cut back, 4 bases at V and 7 bases at J, with 12 bases in the middle. The CDR3 DNA reads TGTGCCAGCAGCTCCGTACAGGGTAATGAGCAGTTCTTC. This sequence encodes CASSSVQGNEQFF.

The V call is TRBV5-1, the J call TRBJ2-7; 8 bases agree with TRBD2. CDR3 size: 17 residues. Trimming removed 4 bases from V and 7 bases from J; junction bases left unmatched: 19. Germline CDR1 SGHRS, CDR2 YFSETQ. CDR3 sequence (DNA): TGCGCCAGCAGCCCCCGAGTACCGGGACTAGGAAGGAAGGAGCAGTACTTC. It specifies CASSPRVPGLGRKEQYF.

The chain couples TRBV7-3 to TRBJ1-1, with D perhaps TRBD1 (5 bases). The germline V and J ends were trimmed by 0 bases and 1 base, with 9 bases remaining between them. There are 15 residues in the CDR3. Germline V gene data show CDR1 as SGHTA and CDR2 as FQGTGA. In DNA form, the CDR3 reads TGTGCCAGCAGCTTAACAGGGGATGGGAACACTGAAGCTTTCTTT. It translates to CASSLTGDGNTEAFF.

This clone was detected only a few times. The V call is TRBV28, the J call TRBJ1-2; no firm D call. Trimming removed 2 bases from V and 6 bases from J, with 10 bases in between. The length of the CDR3 is 13 residues. Germline values: CDR1 MDHEN, CDR2 SYDVKM. CDR3 sequence reads: CASSLNPQDGYTF. The CDR3 DNA reads TGTGCCAGCAGTTTAAACCCCCAGGATGGCTACACCTTC.

The chain employs TRBV11-3 and TRBJ1-2; no firm D call. This CDR3 has 16 amino acids. Deletions cut 3 bases from V and 2 bases from J, with 16 bases between. Germline assignment: CDR1 SGHNT and CDR2 YENEEA. Here the CDR3 reads CASSFEGDTLNYGYTF. The CDR3 coding sequence is TGTGCCAGCAGCTTTGAGGGAGACACCTTGAACTATGGCTACACCTTC.

V is TRBV6-5 and J is TRBJ1-4; D ambiguous. From germline, CDR1 is MNHEY and CDR2 SVGAGI. V was clipped by 0 bases and J by 5 bases, with 10 bases between them. The CDR3 spans 15 residues. Here the CDR3 DNA reads TGTGCCAGCAGTTACTCCTTTGGAGGCAATGAAAAACTGTTTTTT. It is translated as CASSYSFGGNEKLFF.

V and J are TRBV5-1 and TRBJ2-2; TRBD2 matches 9 bases. Unmatched junction bases numbered 6, after V lost 6 bases and J lost 3 bases. The germline V gene has CDR1 SGHRS and CDR2 YFSETQ. The CDR3 consists of 15 residues. CDR3 in amino acids: CASTLVAGDTGELFF. The CDR3 nucleotides read TGCGCCAGCACTCTGGTAGCGGGAGACACCGGGGAGCTGTTTTTT.

The chain is built from TRBV9 and TRBJ2-7; 7 bases are a match to TRBD2. Germline V gives CDR1 SGDLS, CDR2 YYNGEE. After removal of 4 bases from V and 0 bases from J, the junction contained 10 bases not matched to a gene. This CDR3 contains 16 residues. The CDR3 loop is CASSPYLGTNSYEQYF. The CDR3 DNA follows: TGTGCCAGCAGCCCATATCTGGGGACTAACTCCTACGAGCAGTACTTC. The whole variable domain, remainder taken from reference TRBV9 and TRBJ2-7, is DSGVTQTPKHLITATGQRVTLRCSPRSGDLSVYWYQQSLDQGLQFLIQYYNGEERAKGNILERFSAQQFPDLHSELNLSSLELGDSALYFCASSPYLGTNSYEQYFGPGTRLTVT.

The rearrangement joins TRBV7-8 to TRBJ1-2; D possibly corresponds to TRBD1 (5 bases). Trimming shortened V by 2 bases and J by 7 bases, and 14 bases separated the two germline ends. This CDR3 is 14 amino acids long. Germline V gives CDR1 SGHVS, CDR2 FQNEAQ. The CDR3 coding sequence is TGTGCCAGCAGCTTAAATACCGGGACTGGTGGCTACACCTTC. Translating it yields CASSLNTGTGGYTF.

The chain employs TRBV5-8 and TRBJ1-3; D gene ambiguous. The germline V and J ends were trimmed by 4 bases and 0 bases, with 14 bases remaining between them. The CDR3 runs to 16 residues. CDR1 is SGHTS and CDR2 is YDEGEE in the germline V gene. As DNA, the CDR3 is TGTGCCAGCAGCACGGAAAGACTCCTCTCTGGAAACACCATATATTTT. Its protein product is CASSTERLLSGNTIYF.

The chain has TRBV9 and TRBJ2-5, with D maybe TRBD2 (6 bases). The J call could be wrong; TRBJ2-7 is a better fit for the DNA end. Germline CDR1 is SGDLS and CDR2 is YYNGEE. This CDR3 is built from 15 residues. The CDR3 region is CASSVGGLSSYEQYF. CDR3 bases: TGTGCCAGCAGCGTTGGGGGACTGAGCTCCTACGAGCAGTACTTC.

The chain employs TRBV28 and TRBJ1-2, with D perhaps TRBD1 (6 bases). Germline CDR1 MDHEN, CDR2 SYDVKM. Trimming shortened V by 4 bases and J by 6 bases, and 21 bases separated the two germline ends. The CDR3 is made up of 16 amino acids. This CDR3 is CASSSPLTGPDHGYTF. The CDR3 bases are TGTGCCAGCAGTTCCCCCCTCACAGGGCCGGACCATGGCTACACCTTC.

The V call is TRBV2, the J call TRBJ2-3; D possibly corresponds to TRBD1 (6 bases). From germline, CDR1 is SNHLY and CDR2 FYNNEI. This CDR3 has 18 amino acids. Trimming shortened V by 1 base and J by 3 bases, and 20 bases separated the two germline ends. CDR3 protein: CASSEVDSSFLLTDTQYF. Here the CDR3 DNA reads TGTGCCAGCAGTGAAGTGGACAGCAGCTTTCTACTTACAGATACGCAGTATTTT.

In this sample, this clone turned up a few times. The chain links TRBV5-1 to TRBJ1-4; 7 nucleotides align to TRBD1. Trimming at V came to 4 bases and at J to 7 bases, leaving 10 bases not matched to a gene. This CDR3 is 15 amino acids long. In germline, CDR1 is SGHRS, CDR2 YFSETQ. CDR3 nucleotides: TGCGCCAGCAGCGCCCAACAGGGGAGCGGTGAAAAACTGTTTTTT. It encodes CASSAQQGSGEKLFF.

This sequence joins TRBV11-1 and TRBJ2-7, with 9 bases lining up with TRBD2. The CDR3 is 17 amino acids. Trimming took 0 bases from V and 2 from J; bases not matched to a gene: 8. Germline V CDR1 and CDR2: SGHAT, FQDESV (reference sequence). The CDR3 DNA reads TGTGCCAGCAGCTTAGCGGTTAGCGGGAGACCCGCCTACGAGCAGTACTTC. This translates into CASSLAVSGRPAYEQYF.

The V and J genes are TRBV19 and TRBJ1-5; 10 bases fit TRBD1. CDR1 and CDR2 from the germline V gene are LNHDA and SQIVND (reference sequence). The CDR3 consists of 15 residues. The V segment lost 7 bases and the J segment 7 bases; nucleotides outside the gene matches: 10. The DNA for the CDR3 is TGTGCCAGTACCTCGACAGGGGGCGATGGGCAGCCCCAGCATTTT. It is translated as CASTSTGGDGQPQHF.

The chain recombines TRBV9 with TRBJ1-1; D gene unclear. The CDR3 is 12 amino acids. CDR1 and CDR2 from the germline V gene are SGDLS and YYNGEE. Trimming pared 4 bases from V and 4 bases from J, leaving 8 bases between. The CDR3 DNA is TGTGCCAGCAGCTATACCGGCACTGAAGCTTTCTTT. Its protein is CASSYTGTEAFF.

The table lists this clone with a count of one. This chain joins TRBV27 and TRBJ2-7, with 10 bases that match TRBD1. Germline CDR1 and CDR2: MNHEY and SMNVEV (reference sequence). The V segment lost 4 bases and the J segment 5 bases; nucleotides outside the gene matches: 11. This CDR3 contains 16 residues. The CDR3 is CASSWLPGQGRNEQYF. CDR3 nucleotide sequence: TGTGCCAGCAGTTGGCTTCCGGGACAGGGGAGGAACGAGCAGTACTTC.

The CDR3 loop reads CASSLYSGTGTQYF. The CDR3 region has the DNA TGCGCCAGCAGCTTGTACAGCGGGACGGGAACCCAGTACTTC. This chain links TRBV5-1 with TRBJ2-5, with 7 bases aligning to TRBD2. CDR1 is SGHRS, CDR2 YFSETQ, per germline. The CDR3 consists of 14 residues. J lost 8 bases, V lost 1 base, and 8 bases had no gene match.

The table lists this clone with a few counts. The V gene is TRBV19, the J gene TRBJ1-2; D is possibly TRBD1 (6 bases). Germline V gene lookup returns CDR1 LNHDA and CDR2 SQIVND (reference sequence). The CDR3 spans 15 residues. V was cut by 8 bases and J by 7 bases, with 23 bases left in between. The CDR3 here is CASLSAMGAPFGYTF. The CDR3 DNA reads TGTGCCAGTCTCAGCGCCATGGGGGCACCCTTTGGCTACACCTTC.

V and J are TRBV28 and TRBJ2-3; 10 bases line up with TRBD2. Germline CDR1 and CDR2: MDHEN and SYDVKM. Germline trimming cut 4 bases from V and 2 bases from J; bases unmatched to any gene: 9. The CDR3 length is 17 residues. The CDR3 nucleotides read TGTGCCAGCAGTTCGCCCCGGGGACTAGCGATCACAGATACGCAGTATTTT. Amino acid sequence: CASSSPRGLAITDTQYF.

The V and J genes are TRBV30 and TRBJ2-7, with a weak D call TRBD1 (6 bases). Looked up from germline, CDR1 is GTSNPN and CDR2 is SVGIG (reference sequence). The CDR3 consists of 14 residues. V lost 0 bases and J 0 bases, leaving 9 bases between the germline ends. The CDR3 loop reads CAWSVGQPSYEQYF. The CDR3 DNA is TGTGCCTGGAGTGTCGGACAGCCCTCCTACGAGCAGTACTTC.